These 2 T cell receptor beta chains share one sample of origin, sequenced in a study of STAT5B mutations in CD4+ large granular lymphocyte leukemia. Method: immunoSEQ multiplex PCR; TCRdb's copy keeps in-frame clones and lacks some. Of around 47,000 clones in the sample, 80% to 85% were seen once. Sequencing was done on a sample of CD4+ T cells from blood buffy coats. The receptors originated from a human donor in good health.

V usage is TRBV15 and J usage is TRBJ1-4; D unresolved. Germline V gives CDR1 LNHNV, CDR2 YYDKDF (reference sequence). The CDR3 runs to 14 residues. The V gene lost 1 base and the J gene lost 4 bases, with 7 bases spanning the gap. The CDR3: CATSRVQFNEKLFF. DNA for the CDR3: TGTGCCACCAGCAGAGTGCAGTTTAATGAAAAACTGTTTTTT.

The chain has TRBV14 and TRBJ2-5, with 13 nucleotides matching TRBD2. Germline-derived CDR1 and CDR2 are SGHDN and FVKESK. Trimming at V came to 1 base and at J to 3 bases, leaving 5 bases not matched to a gene. This CDR3 spans 17 amino acids. In nucleotides, the CDR3 is TGTGCCAGCAGCCAAGGGGGGACTAGCGGGGAGAAAGAGACCCAGTACTTC. Residues: CASSQGGTSGEKETQYF.